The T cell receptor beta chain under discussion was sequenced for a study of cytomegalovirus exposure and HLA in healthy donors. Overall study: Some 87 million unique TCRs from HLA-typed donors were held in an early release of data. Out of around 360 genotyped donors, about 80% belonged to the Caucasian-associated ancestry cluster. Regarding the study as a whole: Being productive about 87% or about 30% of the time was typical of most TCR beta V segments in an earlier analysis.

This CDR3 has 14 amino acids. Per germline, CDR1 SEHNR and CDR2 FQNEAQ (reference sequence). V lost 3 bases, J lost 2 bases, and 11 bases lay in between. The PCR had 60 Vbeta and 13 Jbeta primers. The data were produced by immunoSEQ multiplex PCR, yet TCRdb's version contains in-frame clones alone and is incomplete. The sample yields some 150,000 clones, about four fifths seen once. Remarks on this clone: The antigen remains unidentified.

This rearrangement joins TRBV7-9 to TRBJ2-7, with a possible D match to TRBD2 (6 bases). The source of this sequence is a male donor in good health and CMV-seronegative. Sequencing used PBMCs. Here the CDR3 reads CASSLGDSPYEQYF. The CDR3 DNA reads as TGTGCCAGCAGCTTGGGGGACTCCCCCTACGAGCAGTACTTC.